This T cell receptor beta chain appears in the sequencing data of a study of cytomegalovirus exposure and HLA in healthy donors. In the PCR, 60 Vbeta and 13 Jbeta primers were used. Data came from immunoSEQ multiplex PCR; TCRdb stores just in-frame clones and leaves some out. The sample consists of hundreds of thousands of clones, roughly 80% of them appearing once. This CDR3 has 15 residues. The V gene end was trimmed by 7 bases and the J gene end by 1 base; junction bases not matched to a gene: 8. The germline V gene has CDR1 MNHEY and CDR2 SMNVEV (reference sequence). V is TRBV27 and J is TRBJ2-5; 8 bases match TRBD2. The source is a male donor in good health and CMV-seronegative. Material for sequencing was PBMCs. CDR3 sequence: CASMVASGFQETQYF. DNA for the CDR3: TGTGCCAGCATGGTCGCTAGCGGGTTCCAAGAGACCCAGTACTTC.